The 2 T cell receptor beta chains below were found in one sample sequenced in a study of post-analysis software for immune sequencing data. TCR beta cDNA libraries included unique molecular identifiers. TCRdb re-called the PCR reads with MiXCR, one entry per CDR3 protein. The table shows under 200,000 distinct CDR3 sequences, with approximately 28% occurring only once. Findings and limits, study-wide: Comparison of patients with controls showed five TRBV segments more frequent in patients, TRBV5-6, TRBV5-1 and TRBV20-1 among them.

Antigens of these TCRs are unknown. The specimen sequenced was blood. The receptors were sampled from a girl under 18 with multiple sclerosis.

The chain links TRBV7-8 to TRBJ2-7; possibly TRBD1 for D (5 bases). The germline CDR1 and CDR2 sequences are SGHVS and FQNEAQ. V shed 5 bases and J shed 7 bases, with 15 bases lying between them. The CDR3 is 13 amino acids. As DNA, the CDR3 is TGTGCCAGCAGCCTCAGGGTATCTGTAGAGCAGTACTTC. This codes for CASSLRVSVEQYF.

This clonotype came up many times. The chain carries TRBV5-1 and TRBJ2-5; TRBD1 or TRBD2 may be the D gene (5 bases each). The germline V gene encodes CDR1 SGHRS and CDR2 YFSETQ. This CDR3 is built from 13 residues. Between the trimmed V and J ends, which lost 3 bases and 8 bases, there was a span of 14 bases. The CDR3 nucleotides are TGCGCCAGCAGCTCGGACACTAGGGATACCCAGTACTTC. Translated, it gives CASSSDTRDTQYF.